These 9 T cell receptor beta chains were all obtained from the same sample, sequenced in a study of T cells after posttransplantation cyclophosphamide. Generated by immunoSEQ multiplex PCR, the TCRdb table keeps only in-frame clones and is missing some. The sample lists tens of thousands of clones; roughly 82% were seen once. Sequencing was done on a sample of PBMCs. These receptors all come from a woman in her fifties or sixties with a blood cancer, CMV-positive, and with a related stem cell donor.

The chain couples TRBV5-1 to TRBJ2-2; 13 bases are a match to TRBD2. V was pared by 4 bases and J by 7 bases, with 10 bases of the junction left unmatched. This CDR3 contains 17 residues. Germline CDR1 and CDR2: SGHRS and YFSETQ. DNA for the CDR3: TGCGCCAGCAGCCCCAGCAGGACTAGCGGGAGTATCGGGGAGCTGTTTTTT. Translated, it gives CASSPSRTSGSIGELFF.

The chain combines TRBV30 with TRBJ2-3; TRBD2 agrees at 11 bases. The V gene's germline CDR1 is GTSNPN and CDR2 SVGIG (reference sequence). CDR3 length equals 14 residues. Trimming cost V 8 bases and J 4 bases; bases outside gene matches: 8. CDR3 loop: CAAGVAGGPDTQYF. As DNA, the CDR3 is TGTGCCGCGGGGGTAGCGGGAGGGCCAGATACGCAGTATTTT.

The J gene is TRBJ2-1, the V gene TRBV5-1, with 9 nucleotides matching TRBD2. Trimming removed 0 bases from V and 10 bases from J; junction bases left unmatched: 8. From germline, CDR1 is SGHRS and CDR2 YFSETQ. The CDR3 spans 15 residues. This chain's CDR3 is CASSLALAGVSEQFF. The CDR3 nucleotides read TGCGCCAGCAGCTTGGCCTTAGCGGGAGTTTCCGAGCAGTTCTTC.

The chain is built from TRBV5-5 and TRBJ1-1, with D possibly being TRBD1 (5 bases). Per the germline V gene, CDR1 is SGHKS and CDR2 is YYEKEE (reference sequence). This CDR3 comprises 14 residues. The V gene lost 4 bases and the J gene lost 11 bases, with 21 bases spanning the gap. This CDR3 reads CASSQPEAGHLAFF. CDR3 DNA sequence: TGTGCCAGCAGCCAACCTGAGGCAGGGCATTTGGCTTTCTTT.

The V call is TRBV28, the J call TRBJ2-7, with 9 positions matching TRBD1. The ends lost 5 bases at V and 4 bases at J; junction bases unmatched: 9. The CDR3 extends over 15 amino acids. Germline V CDR1 and CDR2: MDHEN, SYDVKM. In DNA, the CDR3 is TGTGCCAGCAGTGGACAGGGGAAGGGAGATTACGAGCAGTACTTC. Its protein product is CASSGQGKGDYEQYF.

The chain has TRBV5-1 and TRBJ2-7, with TRBD2 matching 14 bases. The CDR3 is made up of 15 amino acids. V shed 4 bases, J shed 4 bases, and the junction held 4 bases outside the gene matches. Germline lookup yields CDR1 SGHRS and CDR2 YFSETQ. In nucleotides, the CDR3 is TGCGCCAGCAGCAGAGGGACTAGCGGGAGTTACGAGCAGTACTTC. This codes for CASSRGTSGSYEQYF.

This rearrangement joins TRBV5-1 to TRBJ2-3; 9 nucleotides align to TRBD2. V dropped 4 bases and J dropped 2; count of bases not matched to a gene: 11. The CDR3 is made up of 17 amino acids. CDR1 is SGHRS, CDR2 YFSETQ, per germline. CDR3 residues: CASSPGASGAVTDTQYF. CDR3 coding DNA: TGCGCCAGCAGCCCGGGCGCTAGCGGGGCCGTCACAGATACGCAGTATTTT.

The genes are TRBV11-2 and TRBJ1-1; 8 positions match TRBD1. In germline, CDR1 is SGHAT, CDR2 FQNNGV. Trimming at V came to 1 base and at J to 5 bases, leaving 3 bases not matched to a gene. CDR3 length equals 14 residues. In nucleotides, the CDR3 is TGTGCCAGCAGCTTAGGACAGGGGCGAACTGAAGCTTTCTTT. It codes for CASSLGQGRTEAFF.

This chain uses TRBV2 with TRBJ1-5; 7 nucleotides align to TRBD1. CDR3 length: 17 amino acids. V shed 3 bases and J 3 bases; nucleotides not matched to a gene: 11. Germline V gives CDR1 SNHLY, CDR2 FYNNEI. CDR3 sequence (DNA): TGTGCCAGCAGTGATCCGGGTGGAGGGGGCATCAATCAGCCCCAGCATTTT. Translating gives CASSDPGGGGINQPQHF.